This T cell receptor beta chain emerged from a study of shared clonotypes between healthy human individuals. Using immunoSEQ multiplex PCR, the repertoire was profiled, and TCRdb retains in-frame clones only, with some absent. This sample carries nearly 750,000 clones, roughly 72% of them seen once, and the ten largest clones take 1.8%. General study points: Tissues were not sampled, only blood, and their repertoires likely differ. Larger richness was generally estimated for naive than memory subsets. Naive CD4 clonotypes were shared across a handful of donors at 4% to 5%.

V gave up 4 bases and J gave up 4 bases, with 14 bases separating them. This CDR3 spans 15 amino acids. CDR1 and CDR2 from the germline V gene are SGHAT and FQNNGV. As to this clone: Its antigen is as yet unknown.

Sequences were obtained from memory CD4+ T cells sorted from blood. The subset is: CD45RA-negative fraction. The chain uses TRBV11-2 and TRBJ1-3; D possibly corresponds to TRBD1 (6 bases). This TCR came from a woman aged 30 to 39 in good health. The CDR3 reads CASSYRETAGNTIYF. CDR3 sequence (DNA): TGTGCCAGCAGCTACAGGGAAACGGCGGGAAACACCATATATTTT.